This T cell receptor beta chain appears in the sequencing data of a study of lymphopenia after photon versus proton radiotherapy (dated by TCRdb to 2018 to 2020). Regarding the study in general: The immunological effects of photon versus proton radiation therapy were compared in patients with gastrointestinal tumors who developed high-grade lymphopenia. The cohort comprised about 20 patients with gastrointestinal tumors who received either photon or proton therapy and then developed lymphopenia. The goal of the study was to characterize the differences between the two radiation modalities in how they affect the immune system. The paper's findings and limits, for the study overall: The authors looked at the survival association only in patients who died, and they framed better survival with proton therapy as a possibility rather than a demonstrated result. After the lymphocyte count nadir, repertoires from photon-treated patients showed oligoclonal expansion, particularly of CD8+ Temra cells, and this expansion drove the decline in diversity. During treatment, patients who received proton therapy stayed relatively stable, whereas patients who received photon therapy lost naive T cells and TCR diversity and gained effector/memory populations. Across the cohort, an inverse correlation was found between a larger post-nadir drop in TCR diversity and overall survival time among patients who died.

As regards this clone: The antigen it binds to is not known. No base-level quality is on record; no much larger clone is a single base apart.

Library preparation used the immunoSEQ multiplex PCR assay. Alongside multiparametric flow cytometry, deep sequencing of rearranged TCR beta loci was used to profile the T cell repertoires. TCRdb took over this immuneACCESS table, retaining in-frame rearrangements with V and J assigned. Such tables are incomplete; in checked studies, under half of the missing clones stem from an unresolved V gene, and the remainder is unexplained. Within this sample are over 25,000 clones, with about nine tenths of them counted one time only. The ten biggest clones cover 6.8% of the sample. The CDR3 sequence holds 13 residues, the cysteine and phenylalanine included. Left in the record is the CDR3 DNA by itself, 39 bases read in frame from the first base. V sheds 2 bases and J sheds 4 bases, leaving 7 bases between their ends. From a lookup of the germline V gene, CDR1 and CDR2 are SGDLS and YYNGEE.

Sequences were derived from peripheral blood, sampled from a patient treated with photon-based radiotherapy. This TCR was recovered from a woman between 50 and 59 years old with pancreatic cancer. The chain links TRBV9 with TRBJ2-1; the D gene remains uncertain. CDR3 protein: CASSVQAYNEQFF. At the DNA level, the sequence is TGTGCCAGCAGCGTTCAAGCATACAATGAGCAGTTCTTC.